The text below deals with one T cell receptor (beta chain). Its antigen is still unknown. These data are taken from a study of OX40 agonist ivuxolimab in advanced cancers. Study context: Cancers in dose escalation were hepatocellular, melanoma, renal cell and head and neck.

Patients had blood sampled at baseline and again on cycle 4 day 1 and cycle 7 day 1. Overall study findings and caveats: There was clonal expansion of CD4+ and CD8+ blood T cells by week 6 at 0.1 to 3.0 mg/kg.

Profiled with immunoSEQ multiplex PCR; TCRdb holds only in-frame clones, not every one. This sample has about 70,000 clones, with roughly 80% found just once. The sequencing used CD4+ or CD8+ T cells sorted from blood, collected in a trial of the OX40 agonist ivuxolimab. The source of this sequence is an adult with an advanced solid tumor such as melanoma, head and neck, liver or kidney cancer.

For the CDR3, the DNA is TGTGCCAGCAGCCTCGGGGTTCTTAACAATGAGCAGTTCTTC. It codes for CASSLGVLNNEQFF. J is TRBJ2-1 and V is TRBV5-5, with D possibly matching TRBD2 (5 bases). There are 14 residues in the CDR3. CDR1 and CDR2 from the germline V gene are SGHKS and YYEKEE (reference sequence). V was pared by 4 bases and J by 5 bases, with 13 bases between.